A single sample is the source of the 28 T cell receptor delta chains below, sequenced in a study of gamma-delta T cells after stem cell transplantation. TCRdb re-called the RT-PCR reads through CATT. The table records over 2,500 delta-chain clones, just over 20% of them present only once. Sequencing used gamma-delta T cells. The receptors shown here come from a human donor. It is not recorded whose cells these are; they may come from a transplant donor.

With regard to this clone: A far larger clone is a single base away, which makes a read error likely. The same CDR3 can be traced to other DNA sequences in this sample. The chain links TRDV2 to TRDJ3; maybe TRDD3 (6 bases). The CDR3 spans 23 residues. Germline V gives CDR1 GEAIGNYY, CDR2 EKD. The V end was cut by 1 base, the J end by 0 bases, with 27 bases between. CDR3 protein: CACDTLGELGDPLSSWDTRQMFF. The DNA of the CDR3 is TGTGCCTGTGACACTCTAGGAGAACTGGGAGACCCCTTGAGCTCCTGGGACACCCGACAGATGTTTTTC.

Of note for this clone: One base away lies a much larger clone, so this may be a sequencing read error. The identical CDR3 is also encoded by other nucleotide sequences in the sample. This sequence joins TRDV1 and TRDJ2; D is perhaps TRDD2 (6 bases). From germline, CDR1 is TSWWSYY and CDR2 QGS. Trimming stripped 0 bases from V and 7 bases from J, with 36 bases between. The CDR3 contains 23 residues. CDR3 DNA: TGTGCTCTTGGGGAACTAGTTCCTTCCAGTAATACTCTGCTTCCCTTCGGTATAGCACAACTCTTCTTT. Translation gives CALGELVPSSNTLLPFGIAQLFF.

This clone was seen ten or more times. The chain joins TRDV1 to TRDJ1; 8 bases map to TRDD3. Germline assignment: CDR1 TSWWSYY and CDR2 QGS. Losses at the gene ends were 3 bases for V and 0 bases for J; bases not matched to a gene: 24. The CDR3 runs to 22 residues. CDR3 in DNA: TGTGCTCTTGGGGATCCTTTTCCTATGAAGGTCCTGGGGGAGGCATACACCGATAAACTCATCTTT. Its translation is CALGDPFPMKVLGEAYTDKLIF.

Points on this clone: The likely explanation is a read error, given a far larger clone one base away. Other DNA sequences within the sample encode an identical CDR3. The chain joins TRDV2 to TRDJ3, with TRDD3 matching over 9 bases. V dropped 1 base and J dropped 1; count of bases not matched to a gene: 19. The CDR3 is 23 amino acids. Germline CDR1 reads GEAIGNYY; CDR2 reads EKD. The CDR3 DNA is TGTGCCTGTGACACTCTAGGAGAACTGGGGGACCCCTTGAGTTCCTGGGACACCCGACAGATGTTTTTC. It codes for CACDTLGELGDPLSSWDTRQMFF.

About this clone itself: With a much larger clone just one base away, this may be a read error. The sample has other DNA sequences that encode this CDR3 too. The chain uses TRDV2 and TRDJ1; TRDD3 matches at 11 bases. V was pared by 7 bases and J by 0 bases, with 9 bases of the junction left unmatched. The CDR3 spans 16 residues. Germline loops: CDR1 GEAIGNYY, CDR2 EKD. This CDR3 reads CACDSILGDNTDKLIF. The CDR3 DNA reads as TGTGCCTGCGACTCCATACTGGGGGATAACACCGATAAACTCATCTTT.

Remarks on this clone: This DNA's translation differs at residue 6 from TCRdb's protein, which comes from a much larger clone; a read error is likely, and the protein shown is translated from the DNA. The chain carries TRDV2 and TRDJ1; a weak D match, TRDD3 (5 bases). Germline CDR1 and CDR2: GEAIGNYY and EKD. V lost 1 base and J lost 2, with 16 bases in between. The CDR3 runs to 16 residues. The DNA of the CDR3 is TGTGCCTGTGACACAGCTGGATATGGGAGGACCGATAAACTCATCTTT. Amino acid sequence: CACDTAGYGRTDKLIF.

This clone was observed a handful of times. The CDR3 DNA reads as TGTGCTCTTGGGGATACTTCCTGGGAGGGCCTTCCTACGCATCCTAGACCCCCAATGGATAGACCCTGGAGTCTTGCATACACCGATAAACTCATCTTT. It specifies CALGDTSWEGLPTHPRPPMDRPWSLAYTDKLIF. The J gene is TRDJ1, the V gene TRDV1; TRDD2 matches 9 bases. Looked up from germline, CDR1 is TSWWSYY and CDR2 is QGS. Trimming at V came to 3 bases and at J to 0 bases, leaving 56 bases not matched to a gene. This CDR3 is 33 amino acids long.

Concerning this clone itself: The protein given by TCRdb reflects a much larger clone and differs at residue 4 from this DNA's translation, likely from a read error; the protein shown is the DNA's translation. This sequence joins TRDV2 and TRDJ3; unclear D gene. Germline values: CDR1 GEAIGNYY, CDR2 EKD. CDR3 size: 22 residues. CDR3 sequence reads: CACNTAESLSAAGSWDTRQMFF. The DNA for the CDR3 is TGTGCCTGTAACACCGCCGAGTCTCTTAGCGCCGCAGGCTCCTGGGACACCCGACAGATGTTTTTC.

This chain connects TRDV1 to TRDJ1; TRDD3 agrees at 13 bases. J gave up 0 bases and V 0 bases, and 25 bases lay outside the gene matches. CDR1 and CDR2 from the germline V gene are TSWWSYY and QGS. The CDR3 length is 25 residues. CDR3 sequence reads: CALGELNPHGRVQYWGIRYTDKLIF. CDR3 sequence (DNA): TGTGCTCTTGGGGAACTTAATCCCCACGGCAGGGTCCAATACTGGGGGATACGGTACACCGATAAACTCATCTTT.

On this clone itself: For this DNA, TCRdb reports the protein of a much larger clone, which diverges at residues 10 and 14, most likely from a read error; the protein presented here is translated directly from the DNA. The chain combines TRDV2 with TRDJ1, with TRDD3 matching over 11 bases. The germline CDR1 and CDR2 sequences are GEAIGNYY and EKD. CDR3 length: 16 residues. DNA of the CDR3: TGTGCCTGTGACACGGTGGGGGATACGCACACCGATAAACCCATCTTT. Its translation is CACDTVGDTHTDKPIF.

As concerns this clone: The amino acid sequence in TCRdb belongs to a much larger clone and departs from this DNA's translation at residue 11, likely a sequencing read error; the sequence shown is translated from the DNA. The rearrangement joins TRDV2 to TRDJ1, with 8 positions matching TRDD3. Trimming took 3 bases from V and 3 from J; bases not matched to a gene: 11. Germline V gene data show CDR1 as GEAIGNYY and CDR2 as EKD. The CDR3 covers 16 residues. CDR3 loop: CACDLLGDPYADKLIF. The CDR3 nucleotides read TGTGCCTGTGACCTCCTGGGGGACCCCTACGCCGATAAACTCATCTTT.

Concerning this clone itself: TCRdb's listed protein matches a much larger clone and diverges from this DNA's translation at residue 9, likely through a read error; the protein shown comes from the DNA. The V gene is TRDV2, the J gene TRDJ1, with TRDD3 as a possible D gene (6 bases). V lost 3 bases and J 8 bases, leaving 18 bases between the germline ends. The CDR3 loop spans 14 amino acids. Germline CDR1 and CDR2: GEAIGNYY and EKD. The CDR3 DNA reads TGTGCCTGTGACGCTCTAACTGGGAGTCTAAAACTCATCTTT. Translation gives CACDALTGSLKLIF.

This clone was detected only a few times. The chain is built from TRDV1 and TRDJ1; 10 bases line up with TRDD3. Germline loops: CDR1 TSWWSYY, CDR2 QGS. The V segment lost 0 bases and the J segment 0 bases; nucleotides outside the gene matches: 7. The CDR3 runs 18 residues. CDR3 nucleotide sequence: TGTGCTCTTGGGGAACTTGGGGGGACTGGGGGATACACCGATAAACTCATCTTT. It yields the protein CALGELGGTGGYTDKLIF.

On this clone itself: This DNA translates differently at residue 14 from the TCRdb protein, which is that of a much larger clone; a read error is likely, and the protein shown is the DNA's own translation. J is TRDJ1 and V is TRDV2, with TRDD3 identical over 8 bases. Germline lookup yields CDR1 GEAIGNYY and CDR2 EKD. This CDR3 is built from 16 residues. The CDR3 here is CACDSLLGIHTDKPIF. The CDR3 DNA sequence: TGTGCCTGTGACTCGTTACTGGGGATACACACCGATAAACCCATCTTT.

About this clone: This probably arose from a read error, given a far larger clone one base away. In the same sample, other DNA sequences code for this CDR3. This chain uses TRDV2 with TRDJ1; 8 bases are a match to TRDD3. The junction had 11 bases not matched to a gene; V was cut back by 0 bases and J by 0 bases. The germline V gene has CDR1 GEAIGNYY and CDR2 EKD. This CDR3 has 18 amino acids. CDR3 residues: CACDTVKGLGEYTDKLIF. The CDR3 DNA reads TGTGCCTGTGACACCGTCAAGGGTCTGGGGGAGTACACCGATAAACTCATCTTT.

This clone was detected only a few times. The TCRdb protein, from a much larger clone, departs from this DNA's translation at residue 4, likely by read error; the protein shown derives from the DNA. The V and J genes are TRDV2 and TRDJ1, with D possibly TRDD3 on 5 matching bases. This CDR3 contains 15 residues. Germline assignment: CDR1 GEAIGNYY and CDR2 EKD. The CDR3 sequence is CACGTVGPYTDKLIF. CDR3 DNA: TGTGCCTGTGGCACCGTGGGGCCGTACACCGATAAACTCATCTTT.

By sample fraction, this clone is medium-sized. J is TRDJ1 and V is TRDV2; TRDD3 agrees at 13 bases. Germline trimming cut 0 bases from V and 3 bases from J; bases unmatched to any gene: 18. The CDR3 runs 21 residues. The germline V gene encodes CDR1 GEAIGNYY and CDR2 EKD. The DNA for the CDR3 is TGTGCCTGTGACACCATGGTACTGGGGGATACGCGATGGGTGGGGCCCGATAAACTCATCTTT. Translated: CACDTMVLGDTRWVGPDKLIF.

This clone showed up just a few times. Only one base separates this from a far larger clonotype, so it likely reflects a read error. The chain carries TRDV1 and TRDJ1, with TRDD3 matching over 9 bases. Germline V gene lookup returns CDR1 TSWWSYY and CDR2 QGS. The length of the CDR3 is 24 residues. V shed 3 bases, J shed 0 bases, and the junction held 29 bases outside the gene matches. The CDR3 here is CALGDFPANIPILGEIRYTDKLIF. DNA for the CDR3: TGTGCTCTTGGGGACTTTCCTGCGAACATACCTATACTGGGGGAGATCAGGTACACCGATAAACTCATCTTT.

This clone has more than one count but fewer than ten. The TCRdb protein, from a much larger clone, departs from this DNA's translation at residue 3, likely by read error; the protein shown derives from the DNA. J is TRDJ3 and V is TRDV2; TRDD3 matches at 8 bases. This CDR3 is built from 20 residues. The germline gives CDR1 GEAIGNYY, CDR2 EKD. CDR3 region: CARDTVWGIPSSWDTRQMFF. CDR3 nucleotides: TGTGCCCGTGACACCGTTTGGGGGATTCCCAGCTCCTGGGACACCCGACAGATGTTTTTC.

In the case of this clone: A far larger clone is off by one base, so a read error is likely. The same CDR3 is also encoded by other DNA sequences in this sample. V is TRDV1 and J is TRDJ3; a weak D match, TRDD3 (8 bases). Trimming took 3 bases from V and 0 from J, leaving 39 bases between them. CDR3 length equals 27 residues. Germline-derived CDR1 and CDR2 are TSWWSYY and QGS. The CDR3 loop is CALGDSRAFLRWGYLSPSSWDTRQMFF. CDR3 bases: TGTGCTCTTGGGGACTCACGGGCCTTCCTGCGCTGGGGATACCTATCCCCGAGCTCCTGGGACACCCGACAGATGTTTTTC.

This clone is deemed medium-sized. The rearrangement links TRDV2 to TRDJ1, with 10 bases fitting TRDD3. Looked up from germline, CDR1 is GEAIGNYY and CDR2 is EKD. V trimming: 0 bases; J trimming: 2 bases; junction bases outside the gene matches: 17. The CDR3 length is 20 residues. The CDR3 region has the DNA TGTGCCTGTGACACCGTAGTGGTGGGGGATACTCCCCGCCTGACCGATAAACTCATCTTT. Encoded protein: CACDTVVVGDTPRLTDKLIF.

This clone ranks as medium-sized. V gene TRDV1 combines with J gene TRDJ1; TRDD3 aligns across 9 bases. The germline CDR1 and CDR2 sequences are TSWWSYY and QGS. The CDR3 loop spans 19 amino acids. Losses at the gene ends were 3 bases for V and 2 bases for J; bases not matched to a gene: 16. Here the CDR3 reads CALGDHPLGDKSITDKLIF. The CDR3, as DNA: TGTGCTCTTGGGGACCACCCATTGGGGGATAAGTCAATAACCGATAAACTCATCTTT.

This clone qualifies as medium-sized. This rearrangement joins TRDV2 to TRDJ1, with TRDD3 identical over 12 bases. The V and J ends lost 0 bases and 0 bases, in that order; junction bases with no gene match: 19. This CDR3 is 22 amino acids long. Germline lookup yields CDR1 GEAIGNYY and CDR2 EKD. The CDR3 sequence: CACDTLNWGIQQPSTDTDKLIF. For the CDR3, the DNA is TGTGCCTGTGACACCTTAAACTGGGGGATACAACAACCTTCAACGGACACCGATAAACTCATCTTT.

Concerning this clone itself: A much larger clone differs by one base, so this may be a read error. The chain couples TRDV1 to TRDJ4, with 9 nucleotides matching TRDD3. J lost 3 bases, V lost 8 bases, and 10 bases had no gene match. Germline assignment: CDR1 TSWWSYY and CDR2 QGS. The CDR3 runs to 14 residues. This CDR3 reads CALYWGTETGPLIF. CDR3 DNA sequence: TGTGCTCTTTACTGGGGGACGGAGACCGGACCCCTGATCTTT.

This clone rates as medium-sized (0.01 to 0.1%). At the DNA level, this CDR3 is encoded by other sequences in the same sample as well. The chain uses TRDV2 and TRDJ1; D possibly corresponds to TRDD3 (5 bases). The ends were cut back, 0 bases at V and 0 bases at J, with 16 bases in the middle. Germline-derived CDR1 and CDR2 are GEAIGNYY and EKD. The CDR3 is 17 amino acids. The CDR3 reads CACDTVGTAQYTDKLIF. In DNA form, the CDR3 reads TGTGCCTGTGACACCGTGGGGACCGCCCAGTACACCGATAAACTCATCTTT.

In its sample, this clone is medium-sized. J is TRDJ1 and V is TRDV2, with 8 bases fitting TRDD3. Germline assignment: CDR1 GEAIGNYY and CDR2 EKD. The CDR3 is 19 amino acids. Trimming took 0 bases from V and 2 from J; bases not matched to a gene: 16. The DNA for the CDR3 is TGTGCCTGTGACACCTTACTGGGGGCCCATCCCGGAGGGACCGATAAACTCATCTTT. This sequence encodes CACDTLLGAHPGGTDKLIF.

This clone is medium-sized within its sample. CDR3 loop: CACDVTGGYESWDTRQMFF. CDR3 sequence (DNA): TGTGCCTGTGATGTTACTGGGGGATACGAATCCTGGGACACCCGACAGATGTTTTTC. This chain uses TRDV2 with TRDJ3; TRDD3 aligns across 13 bases. The V segment lost 4 bases and the J segment 1 base; nucleotides outside the gene matches: 6. The germline V gene has CDR1 GEAIGNYY and CDR2 EKD. This CDR3 spans 19 amino acids.

This clone has more than one count but fewer than ten. The chain combines TRDV1 with TRDJ1; 8 positions match TRDD3. CDR1 TSWWSYY and CDR2 QGS come from the germline V gene. The CDR3 loop spans 23 amino acids. V gave up 7 bases and J gave up 0 bases; unmatched junction bases: 31. The CDR3 DNA reads as TGTGCTCTTGCGCGGGTGAAACCCGCGGTGGGGGATCATATCTGGTGGTACACCGATAAACTCATCTTT. Translation: CALARVKPAVGDHIWWYTDKLIF.